The rows below give T cell receptor beta chains drawn from one sample of a study of shared clonotypes between healthy human individuals. Clones were sequenced by immunoSEQ multiplex PCR, and TCRdb holds only the in-frame ones, with some missing. Altogether more than 2,000,000 clones are present, 90% to 95% being singletons, with the ten largest covering 0.39%. Sequenced material: naive CD4+ T cells from PBMCs. Every receptor here comes from a man aged 18 to 35 in good health. Some clones in this sample may be carry-over from other donors' samples. Both conserved end residues are part of each CDR3. A D gene is named only where the DNA matches it firmly. Clone size appears in some rows only: once, few, many, or a class for an expanded clone.

TRBJ2-3 NA NA TRBV5-1 CASSQGGGPDTQYF TGCGCCAGCAGCCAGGGGGGAGGCCCAGATACGCAGTATTTT
TRBJ2-7 NA NA TRBV14 CASSQGQLYEQYF TGTGCCAGCAGCCAAGGGCAGCTATACGAGCAGTACTTC
TRBJ1-5 NA TRBD1 TRBV5-4 CASSGGQGQPQHF TGTGCCAGCAGCGGCGGACAGGGTCAGCCCCAGCATTTT
TRBJ2-7 NA NA TRBV7-3 CASSPGTVVYEQYF TGTGCCAGCAGCCCCGGGACTGTCGTCTACGAGCAGTACTTC
TRBJ2-7 NA NA TRBV7-9 CASSVLGSYEQYF TGTGCCAGCAGCGTGCTGGGGTCCTACGAGCAGTACTTC
TRBJ2-1 once NA TRBV5-1 CASSVSGTSSYNEQFF TGCGCCAGCAGTGTCTCTGGGACAAGCTCCTACAATGAGCAGTTCTTC
TRBJ2-3 once NA TRBV7-9 CASSLASGISADTQYF TGTGCCAGCAGCTTAGCGTCAGGGATCAGCGCAGATACGCAGTATTTT
TRBJ2-5 NA TRBD1 TRBV5-1 CASAPGTGKETQYF TGCGCCAGCGCCCCCGGGACAGGAAAAGAGACCCAGTACTTC
TRBJ1-5 NA NA TRBV7-9 CASSSGGGLQPQHF TGTGCCAGCAGCTCTGGGGGTGGGCTTCAGCCCCAGCATTTT
TRBJ2-1 NA TRBD1 TRBV13 CASSPTGGRNEQFF TGTGCCAGCAGCCCTACAGGGGGCCGCAATGAGCAGTTCTTC
TRBJ2-2 NA NA TRBV19 CASNTGRANTGELFF TGTGCCAGTAATACGGGTAGGGCAAACACCGGGGAGCTGTTTTTT
TRBJ1-4 NA NA TRBV2 CASSPRTEQNEKLFF TGTGCCAGCAGTCCCCGGACGGAACAAAATGAAAAACTGTTTTTT
TRBJ1-2 NA NA TRBV2 CASSMDGYGYTF TGTGCCAGCAGTATGGATGGGTATGGCTACACCTTC
TRBJ2-3 once NA TRBV19 CASSLWDTTRTQYF TGTGCCAGTAGTCTCTGGGATACCACTCGTACGCAGTATTTT
TRBJ1-2 NA TRBD1 TRBV28 CASRPTGGAGGYTF TGTGCCAGCAGACCTACAGGGGGCGCGGGGGGCTACACCTTC
TRBJ2-7 NA NA TRBV18 CASSPKSGYEQYF TGTGCCAGCTCACCCAAAAGTGGCTACGAGCAGTACTTC